The 25 T cell receptor beta chains below were found in one sample sequenced in a study of neurological immune-mediated disorders. TCRdb recomputed calls from the 5' RACE reads with MiXCR, one row per CDR3 protein. The sample holds 20,000 or so distinct CDR3 sequences, less than 3.5% seen once. Sequencing input: PBMCs. The source is a woman aged 18-29 years with multiple sclerosis.

This clonotype has ten or more counts. This rearrangement joins TRBV12-3 or TRBV12-4 to TRBJ2-5; no reliable D call. The CDR3 covers 12 residues. V was clipped by 5 bases and J by 2 bases, with 6 bases between them. CDR3 sequence reads: CASSQQQETQYF. The CDR3 bases are TGTGCCAGCAGTCAACAGCAAGAGACCCAGTACTTC.

In this sample, this clonotype turned up many times. The chain employs TRBV7-8 and TRBJ1-2, with D possibly being TRBD1 (5 bases). This CDR3 is 14 amino acids long. V was trimmed by 0 bases and J by 4 bases, leaving 9 bases between them. CDR1 is SGHVS and CDR2 is FQNEAQ in the germline V gene. CDR3 residues: CASSLAGELYGYTF. CDR3 in DNA: TGTGCCAGCAGCTTAGCGGGGGAGCTCTATGGCTACACCTTC. The complete variable domain, with remaining parts taken from reference TRBV7-8 and TRBJ1-2, reads GAGVSQSPRYKVAKRGQDVALRCDPISGHVSLFWYQQALGQGPEFLTYFQNEAQLDKSGLPSDRFFAERPEGSVSTLKIQRTQQEDSAVYLCASSLAGELYGYTFGSGTRLTVV.

This clonotype was counted at least ten times. This chain uses TRBV7-3 with TRBJ2-2, with 9 bases identical to TRBD1. V was clipped by 8 bases and J by 4 bases; unmatched bases: 5. From germline, CDR1 is SGHTA and CDR2 FQGTGA. The CDR3 totals 14 residues. The CDR3 protein is CASGRTGVTGELFF. The CDR3, as DNA: TGTGCCAGCGGAAGGACAGGGGTCACCGGGGAGCTGTTTTTT. The whole variable domain, remainder taken from reference TRBV7-3 and TRBJ2-2, is GAGVSQTPSNKVTEKGKYVELRCDPISGHTALYWYRQSLGQGPEFLIYFQGTGAADDSGLPNDRFFAVRPEGSVSTLKIQRTERGDSAVYLCASGRTGVTGELFFGEGSRLTVL.

This clonotype was seen repeatedly, ten times or more. The V and J genes are TRBV20-1 and TRBJ1-3, with TRBD1 identical over 8 bases. V gave up 1 base and J gave up 0 bases; unmatched junction bases: 5. The CDR3 runs 16 residues. CDR1 and CDR2 from the germline V gene are DFQATT and SNEGSKA (reference sequence). Written as DNA, the CDR3 is TGCAGTGCTAGAGGACAGGGGTCCAACTCTGGAAACACCATATATTTT. Protein: CSARGQGSNSGNTIYF.

This clonotype has a handful of counts. The chain employs TRBV10-3 and TRBJ2-5; D tentatively reads TRBD1 or TRBD2 (5 bases each). The CDR3 totals 16 residues. The ends were cut back, 3 bases at V and 4 bases at J, with 18 bases in the middle. Germline values: CDR1 ENHRY, CDR2 SYGVKD. In nucleotides, the CDR3 is TGTGCCATCAGTGATAGGGGCGATCCAGCGGTAGAGACCCAGTACTTC. Amino acids: CAISDRGDPAVETQYF.

At least ten counts were recorded for this clonotype. V usage is TRBV12-3 or TRBV12-4 and J usage is TRBJ1-2; maybe TRBD1 (6 bases). The CDR3 sequence is 13 residues long. Trimming removed 3 bases at V and 7 bases at J, with 12 bases between. CDR3: CASSLGRGGGYTF. The CDR3 nucleotides read TGTGCCAGCAGTTTGGGCAGGGGCGGTGGCTACACCTTC.

This clonotype was found many times. The chain employs TRBV28 and TRBJ1-2, with D unclear. Per germline, CDR1 MDHEN and CDR2 SYDVKM. This CDR3 is built from 12 residues. V was cut by 10 bases and J by 0 bases, with 9 bases left in between. The CDR3 loop is CAIRAANYGYTF. The CDR3 DNA reads as TGTGCCATTAGGGCAGCTAACTATGGCTACACCTTC.

Judged by abundance, this clonotype is medium-sized. The rearrangement joins TRBV28 to TRBJ1-1; D is perhaps TRBD1 (5 bases). Trimming stripped 3 bases from V and 6 bases from J, with 14 bases between. CDR1 and CDR2 from the germline V gene are MDHEN and SYDVKM. The CDR3 runs to 14 residues. CDR3 in DNA: TGTGCCAGCAGTTTTGTTAGGAGGACACCTGAAGCTTTCTTT. Translating gives CASSFVRRTPEAFF.

In this sample, this clonotype turned up many times. J is TRBJ1-1 and V is TRBV12-3 or TRBV12-4; D call uncertain. The CDR3 extends over 15 amino acids. V lost 7 bases and J 1 base, leaving 16 bases between the germline ends. The CDR3 DNA sequence: TGTGCCAGCACTTCAAGTCAGGTCCCGAACACTGAAGCTTTCTTT. Translation gives CASTSSQVPNTEAFF.

The sample holds many counts of this clonotype. The rearrangement uses TRBV6-6 and TRBJ2-7; perhaps TRBD2 as D (5 bases). Trimming removed 2 bases from V and 5 bases from J, with 10 bases in between. The CDR3 extends over 13 amino acids. Germline V CDR1 and CDR2: MNHNY, SVGAGI (reference sequence). CDR3: CASSYNPRDEQYF. The DNA for the CDR3 is TGTGCCAGCAGTTACAATCCGAGGGACGAGCAGTACTTC.

This clonotype was found many times. The V gene is TRBV20-1, the J gene TRBJ2-5; no reliable D call. Germline assignment: CDR1 DFQATT and CDR2 SNEGSKA (reference sequence). The CDR3 is made up of 10 amino acids. Deletions cut 7 bases from V and 1 base from J, with 4 bases between. The CDR3 region has the DNA TGCAGTGGGTTCCAAGAGACCCAGTACTTC. Amino acid sequence: CSGFQETQYF.

This clonotype was picked up many times. This rearrangement joins TRBV12-3 or TRBV12-4 to TRBJ2-1; 9 nucleotides align to TRBD2. The CDR3 totals 15 residues. Trimming removed 6 bases from V and 7 bases from J; junction bases left unmatched: 10. This CDR3 is CASSRRLAAQNEQFF. The DNA of the CDR3 is TGTGCCAGCAGCCGGAGACTAGCGGCGCAAAATGAGCAGTTCTTC.

In its sample, this clonotype was seen many times. One junction end does not reproduce the germline sequence, and a read error may be involved. The chain is built from TRBV5-1 and TRBJ1-5, with D possibly matching TRBD1 (5 bases). Looked up from germline, CDR1 is SGHRS and CDR2 is YFSETQ. This CDR3 comprises 13 residues. CDR3 protein: CASPDSSNQPQNF. The CDR3 DNA follows: TGCGCCAGTCCAGACAGTAGCAATCAGCCCCAGAATTTT. The variable domain in full, with the rest retrieved from reference TRBV5-1 and TRBJ1-5, is KAGVTQTPRYLIKTRGQQVTLSCSPISGHRSVSWYQQTPGQGLQFLFEYFSETQRNKGNFPGRFSGRQFSNSRSEMNVSTLELGDSALYLCASPDSSNQPQNFGDGTRLSIL.

This clonotype is labeled medium-sized. Its ends do not fully match the called genes, so a read error is possible. The rearrangement uses TRBV29-1 and TRBJ1-5, with 9 nucleotides matching TRBD1. The CDR3 has 14 residues. In germline, CDR1 is SQVTM, CDR2 ANQGSEA. The CDR3 sequence is CSVEETGGNQPQNF. In DNA form, the CDR3 reads TGCAGCGTTGAGGAAACAGGGGGCAATCAGCCCCAGAATTTT.

In this sample, this clonotype turned up a few times. V usage is TRBV29-1 and J usage is TRBJ2-1, with D hard to call. Germline assignment: CDR1 SQVTM and CDR2 ANQGSEA. The CDR3 is 13 residues long. The ends were cut back, 3 bases at V and 6 bases at J, with 12 bases in the middle. The CDR3 sequence: CSVDRQITNEQFF. In DNA, the CDR3 is TGCAGCGTTGACAGGCAGATTACCAATGAGCAGTTCTTC.

This clonotype was detected many times. This chain uses TRBV20-1 with TRBJ1-5; 7 positions match TRBD1. Germline values: CDR1 DFQATT, CDR2 SNEGSKA (reference sequence). Trimming at V came to 1 base and at J to 7 bases, leaving 4 bases not matched to a gene. The CDR3 extends over 13 amino acids. CDR3 in amino acids: CSARGQGFQPQHF. In DNA, the CDR3 is TGCAGTGCTAGAGGACAGGGTTTCCAGCCCCAGCATTTT.

By share, this clonotype ranks as medium-sized (0.01 to 0.1%). V is TRBV7-8 and J is TRBJ2-1; D gene uncertain. The V end was cut by 6 bases, the J end by 9 bases, with 12 bases between. This CDR3 contains 12 residues. Germline assignment: CDR1 SGHVS and CDR2 FQNEAQ. CDR3 nucleotides: TGTGCCAGCAGTTACGGCTGGGGTGAGCAGTTCTTC. This translates into CASSYGWGEQFF.

This clonotype ranks as medium-sized. The chain uses TRBV28 and TRBJ2-5; D is ambiguous. Trimming stripped 5 bases from V and 5 bases from J, with 21 bases between. The germline V gene has CDR1 MDHEN and CDR2 SYDVKM. The CDR3 is 16 residues long. CDR3 sequence: CASSPFTAEGLETQYF. CDR3 sequence (DNA): TGTGCCAGCAGTCCGTTCACCGCGGAAGGGCTTGAGACCCAGTACTTC. Supplemented by reference TRBV28 and TRBJ2-5, the full variable domain reads DVKVTQSSRYLVKRTGEKVFLECVQDMDHENMFWYRQDPGLGLRLIYFSYDVKMKEKGDIPEGYSVSREKKERFSLILESASTNQTSMYLCASSPFTAEGLETQYFGPGTRLLVL.

In its sample, this clonotype was seen many times. The gene calls are TRBV7-8 and TRBJ1-1; D remains unclear. This CDR3 is 16 amino acids long. From germline, CDR1 is SGHVS and CDR2 FQNEAQ. Trimming took off 2 bases at V and 3 bases at J, with 16 bases between the two ends. CDR3 DNA sequence: TGTGCCAGCAGCTTATCGCCTCTGGCCCGGGACACTGAAGCTTTCTTT. It encodes CASSLSPLARDTEAFF.

This clonotype was seen repeatedly, ten times or more. CDR3 in DNA: TGCAGTGCTAGGAGCGGACACCTCACCGGGGAGCTGTTTTTT. Its protein product is CSARSGHLTGELFF. The chain has TRBV20-1 and TRBJ2-2, with D tentatively TRBD1 or TRBD2 (5 bases each). With 3 bases removed from V and 4 bases from J, the gap between germline ends came to 12 bases. The CDR3 has 14 residues. Per the germline V gene, CDR1 is DFQATT and CDR2 is SNEGSKA (reference sequence).

At least ten counts were recorded for this clonotype. The rearrangement joins TRBV12-3 or TRBV12-4 to TRBJ2-7, with a tentative D call TRBD2 (6 bases). The CDR3 length is 14 residues. V lost 3 bases and J lost 4, with 13 bases in between. DNA for the CDR3: TGTGCCAGCAGTTTCGGGAGTACCAATTACGAGCAGTACTTC. Translating gives CASSFGSTNYEQYF.

This clonotype was seen many times. The chain links TRBV5-1 to TRBJ1-1, with a weak D call TRBD1 (6 bases). The CDR3 spans 18 residues. V dropped 3 bases and J dropped 7 bases, with 28 bases sitting between them. Germline CDR1 is SGHRS and CDR2 is YFSETQ. In DNA, the CDR3 is TGCGCCAGCAGCTCGACCCTACGGGGGGCGCGCAGGTCCTATGAAGCTTTCTTT. Protein product: CASSSTLRGARRSYEAFF.

Remarks on this clonotype: A much larger clone lies a single base off, so this may be a read error. The chain joins TRBV7-8 to TRBJ2-3; D is ambiguous. Germline loops: CDR1 SGHVS, CDR2 FQNEAQ. V lost 6 bases to trimming and J lost 4 bases, with 5 bases between them. CDR3 size: 11 residues. The CDR3 bases are TGTGCCAGCAGTTTGTCAGATACGCAGTATTTT. It specifies CASSLSDTQYF.

This clonotype was seen more than once but under ten times. The chain has TRBV25-1 and TRBJ2-4; D ambiguous. The CDR3 has 17 amino acids. The ends were cut back, 0 bases at V and 0 bases at J, with 12 bases in the middle. CDR1 and CDR2 from the germline V gene are MGHDK and SYGVNS. The CDR3 is CASSEYVGELAKNIQYF. CDR3 nucleotides: TGTGCCAGCAGTGAATATGTTGGCGAACTAGCCAAAAACATTCAGTACTTC.

Ten or more counts support this clonotype. The chain employs TRBV11-3 and TRBJ2-1; TRBD2 matches at 7 bases. V lost 0 bases, J lost 4 bases, and 3 bases stayed unmatched. The germline CDR1 and CDR2 sequences are SGHNT and YENEEA. The CDR3 has 15 residues. CDR3 DNA: TGTGCCAGCAGCTTAGAAGCGGGACCGTACAATGAGCAGTTCTTC. It yields the protein CASSLEAGPYNEQFF.